The 30 T cell receptor beta chains given below trace back to one sample, sequenced in a study of T cells in Graves' hyperthyroidism and ophthalmopathy. RNA transcripts were the template for amplifying TCR beta CDR3 regions. The primer set for the first-round RT-PCR of the TCR CDR3 was HTBI. TCRdb itself ran the multiplex PCR reads through MiXCR, one entry per CDR3 protein. The repertoire includes about 740,000 distinct CDR3 sequences, around 15% of them detected once, and 9.5% to 13% sits in the top ten. The sample comprised blood. Receptor source: a woman aged 18-29 years with Graves' hyperthyroidism.

V and J are TRBV7-9 and TRBJ2-7; D is perhaps TRBD2 (5 bases). Trimming took off 5 bases at V and 0 bases at J, with 14 bases between the two ends. The CDR3 contains 15 residues. The germline V gene has CDR1 SEHNR and CDR2 FQNEAQ (reference sequence). The DNA of the CDR3 is TGTGCCAGCAGCGATGACTACCCGTCCTCCTACGAGCAGTACTTC. Protein sequence: CASSDDYPSSYEQYF. The complete variable domain, with remaining parts taken from reference TRBV7-9 and TRBJ2-7, reads DTGVSQNPRHKITKRGQNVTFRCDPISEHNRLYWYRQTLGQGPEFLTYFQNEAQLEKSRLLSDRFSAERPKGSFSTLEIQRTEQGDSAMYLCASSDDYPSSYEQYFGPGTRLTVT.

This sequence joins TRBV20-1 and TRBJ2-7, with D uncertain. The J call may be in error: the DNA end matches TRBJ2-1 better. The CDR3 length is 14 residues. CDR1 and CDR2 from the germline V gene are DFQATT and SNEGSKA (reference sequence). CDR3 region: CSARTPRRAYEQFF. For the CDR3, the DNA is TGCAGTGCTAGAACGCCGAGGAGAGCCTACGAGCAGTTCTTC.

This clonotype was counted a few times. DNA of the CDR3: TGTGCTAGTGGCCCTGGACGGGGTTACCACACGCAGTATTTT. Its translation is CASGPGRGYHTQYF. The gene calls are TRBV12-5 and TRBJ2-3; a weak D match, TRBD2 (5 bases). V lost 6 bases, J lost 9 bases, and 19 bases lay in between. This CDR3 spans 14 amino acids. Germline V CDR1 and CDR2: LGHNT, FRNRAP.

This clonotype was seen ten or more times. This rearrangement joins TRBV6-6 to TRBJ2-7; D is unresolved. The V gene's germline CDR1 is MNHNY and CDR2 SVGAGI (reference sequence). Between the trimmed V and J ends, which lost 1 base and 7 bases, there was a span of 5 bases. This CDR3 has 11 amino acids. CDR3 protein: CASSYWWEQYF. The CDR3 nucleotides read TGTGCCAGCAGTTACTGGTGGGAGCAGTACTTC.

This clonotype was picked up one time. Its ends do not fully match the called genes, so a read error is possible. The chain is built from TRBV19 and TRBJ1-2, with D uncertain. CDR3 length: 14 amino acids. The germline V gene encodes CDR1 LNHDA and CDR2 SQIVND (reference sequence). CDR3 nucleotides: TGTGCCAGTAGTATATTCGAAACTAACTGTGGCTACACCTTC. This gives the protein CASSIFETNCGYTF. The variable domain in full, completed from reference TRBV19 and TRBJ1-2, reads DGGITQSPKYLFRKEGQNVTLSCEQNLNHDAMYWYRQDPGQGLRLIYYSQIVNDFQKGDIAEGYSVSREKKESFPLTVTSAQKNPTAFYLCASSIFETNCGYTFGSGTRLTVV.

There are many counts of this clonotype. The chain combines TRBV28 with TRBJ2-6, with unresolved D. CDR1 is MDHEN and CDR2 is SYDVKM in the germline V gene. V lost 3 bases, J lost 1 base, and 16 bases lay in between. This CDR3 has 18 amino acids. CDR3 in amino acids: CASSFFGSRVSGANVLTF. CDR3 nucleotide sequence: TGTGCCAGCAGTTTCTTTGGCAGCCGAGTATCTGGGGCCAACGTCCTGACTTTC.

This clonotype appeared many times. This rearrangement joins TRBV20-1 to TRBJ1-5; D call uncertain. Germline V CDR1 and CDR2: DFQATT, SNEGSKA (reference sequence). V was shortened by 6 bases and J by 1 base, with 13 bases between the two germline ends. The CDR3 has 14 amino acids. This chain's CDR3 is CSASTPSSNQPQHF. The CDR3, as DNA: TGCAGTGCCTCAACTCCGAGCAGCAATCAGCCCCAGCATTTT.

Comments on this clonotype: A read error is possible here, since a much larger clone lies one base away. The chain recombines TRBV5-1 with TRBJ1-1, with unresolved D. This CDR3 region has 14 residues. Trimming shortened V by 0 bases and J by 4 bases, and 10 bases separated the two germline ends. From germline, CDR1 is SGHRS and CDR2 YFSETQ. CDR3 loop: CASSLELVTTEAFF. For the CDR3, the DNA is TGCGCCAGCAGCTTGGAACTGGTGACCACTGAAGCTTTCTTT.

The V and J genes are TRBV6-5 and TRBJ2-2; 8 nucleotides align to TRBD1. The V gene's germline CDR1 is MNHEY and CDR2 SVGAGI. Losses at the gene ends were 4 bases for V and 1 base for J; bases not matched to a gene: 5. The CDR3 covers 16 residues. The CDR3 nucleotides read TGTGCCAGCAGTTCCGACAGGGGCATGAACACCGGGGAGCTGTTTTTT. This translates into CASSSDRGMNTGELFF.

The chain carries TRBV24-1 and TRBJ2-1; the D is unclear. Trimming pared 2 bases from V and 2 bases from J, leaving 3 bases between. CDR3 length: 13 residues. Germline V gene sequence: CDR1 KGHDR, CDR2 SFDVKD. In DNA, the CDR3 is TGTGCCACCAGTGATTCGGCCTACAATGAGCAGTTCTTC. It codes for CATSDSAYNEQFF.

This clonotype has a count of ten or more. The chain carries TRBV7-2 and TRBJ2-1; no reliable D call. Trimming removed 2 bases from V and 7 bases from J, with 3 bases in between. This CDR3 contains 11 residues. Germline V gene sequence: CDR1 SGHTA, CDR2 FQGNSA. In DNA form, the CDR3 reads TGTGCCAGCAGCTTACAGAATGAGCAGTTCTTC. It translates to CASSLQNEQFF.

This clonotype was detected many times. This chain uses TRBV20-1 with TRBJ2-7, with D unresolved. Trimming removed 0 bases from V and 5 bases from J, with 11 bases in between. Germline V gene lookup returns CDR1 DFQATT and CDR2 SNEGSKA (reference sequence). This CDR3 region has 13 residues. The CDR3 here is CSARDSWRNEQYF. For the CDR3, the DNA is TGCAGTGCTAGAGATAGTTGGAGAAACGAGCAGTACTTC.

This clonotype showed up many times. The chain uses TRBV18 and TRBJ2-3; 7 nucleotides align to TRBD2. The CDR3 sequence is 14 residues long. Trimming at V came to 3 bases and at J to 6 bases, leaving 6 bases not matched to a gene. CDR1 and CDR2 from the germline V gene are KGHSH and LQKENI. The CDR3 loop reads CASSPQGSGDTQYF. The CDR3, as DNA: TGTGCCAGCTCACCCCAAGGTAGCGGGGATACGCAGTATTTT.

This clonotype was seen at least ten times. This chain joins TRBV20-1 and TRBJ2-3; 8 bases are shared with TRBD2. The germline V gene has CDR1 DFQATT and CDR2 SNEGSKA (reference sequence). V lost 2 bases, J lost 6 bases, and 7 bases stayed unmatched. The CDR3 is 14 amino acids. CDR3 bases: TGCAGTGCTAGAATCGCGGGAGGATCGGATACGCAGTATTTT. Its translation: CSARIAGGSDTQYF.

This clonotype has a handful of counts. At one end, the junction sequence differs from germline, possibly due to a read error. The chain carries TRBV6-2 or TRBV6-3 and TRBJ2-7; 7 bases map to TRBD2. The V gene's germline CDR1 is MNHEY and CDR2 SVGEGT. CDR3 length equals 15 residues. The CDR3 coding sequence is TGTGCCAGCGGTTACTCTGGCCGGGGACTAAGCGAGCAGTACTTC. Its translation is CASGYSGRGLSEQYF.

This clonotype appeared many times. The gene calls are TRBV11-2 and TRBJ2-1; 8 bases map to TRBD2. Germline V lookup: CDR1 SGHAT, CDR2 FQNNGV. The CDR3 runs to 19 residues. V was clipped by 2 bases and J by 0 bases; unmatched bases: 12. This chain's CDR3 is CASSLSTGGRPSSYNEQFF. In nucleotides, the CDR3 is TGTGCCAGCAGCTTATCTACTGGCGGGAGGCCAAGCTCCTACAATGAGCAGTTCTTC. The full variable domain, rest sourced from reference TRBV11-2 and TRBJ2-1, is EAGVAQSPRYKIIEKRQSVAFWCNPISGHATLYWYQQILGQGPKLLIQFQNNGVVDDSQLPKDRFSAERLKGVDSTLKIQPAKLEDSAVYLCASSLSTGGRPSSYNEQFFGPGTRLTVL.

This clonotype has ten or more counts. The genes are TRBV7-9 and TRBJ2-7, with 8 bases identical to TRBD1. Germline V gene sequence: CDR1 SEHNR, CDR2 FQNEAQ (reference sequence). The CDR3 has 12 residues. V was pared by 5 bases and J by 5 bases, with 2 bases of the junction left unmatched. CDR3 region: CASSDRGDEQYF. Here the CDR3 DNA reads TGTGCCAGCAGCGACAGGGGTGACGAGCAGTACTTC.

This clonotype has a count of ten or more. The gene calls are TRBV2 and TRBJ1-1; TRBD1 might be the D (5 bases). The CDR3 totals 14 residues. Trimming pared 5 bases from V and 1 base from J, leaving 11 bases between. Germline lookup yields CDR1 SNHLY and CDR2 FYNNEI. This CDR3 is CASSFRTPNTEAFF. In nucleotides, the CDR3 is TGTGCCAGCAGTTTCCGGACACCGAACACTGAAGCTTTCTTT.

The sample holds many counts of this clonotype. V and J are TRBV6-1 and TRBJ1-2; D gene ambiguous. The CDR3 is made up of 12 amino acids. V gave up 11 bases and J gave up 4 bases, with 14 bases separating them. From germline, CDR1 is MNHNS and CDR2 SASEGT. The CDR3 nucleotides are TGTGCCGTTAAAGAGATGGGCTATGGCTACACCTTC. Its translation is CAVKEMGYGYTF.

This clonotype was seen many times. Written as DNA, the CDR3 is TGTGCCTGGACCCCCCAGACGAACACTGAAGCTTTCTTT. Translated, it gives CAWTPQTNTEAFF. The J gene is TRBJ1-1, the V gene TRBV30, with D unresolved. Between the trimmed V and J ends, which lost 4 bases and 1 base, there was a span of 10 bases. Germline V gene data show CDR1 as GTSNPN and CDR2 as SVGIG (reference sequence). This CDR3 comprises 13 residues.

This clonotype appeared many times. This chain connects TRBV2 to TRBJ2-6, with 7 bases fitting TRBD2. Trimming at V came to 2 bases and at J to 1 base, leaving 2 bases not matched to a gene. This CDR3 contains 16 residues. Germline V gene data show CDR1 as SNHLY and CDR2 as FYNNEI. In DNA form, the CDR3 reads TGTGCCAGCAGTGAATGGCGGGAGTCTGGGGCCAACGTCCTGACTTTC. Translation gives CASSEWRESGANVLTF.

This clonotype was observed at least ten times. The chain joins TRBV4-3 to TRBJ1-4, with D perhaps matching TRBD1 (5 bases). With 1 base removed from V and 3 bases from J, the gap between germline ends came to 15 bases. The germline gives CDR1 LGHNA, CDR2 YSLEER. CDR3 length: 17 residues. Written as DNA, the CDR3 is TGCGCCAGCAGCCAAGCGGTGGGGGGTAAGGCTAATGAAAAACTGTTTTTT. This codes for CASSQAVGGKANEKLFF.

V and J are TRBV11-2 and TRBJ2-2; TRBD1 is a possible D gene (5 bases). Trimming removed 4 bases from V and 3 bases from J, with 15 bases in between. Germline V gene sequence: CDR1 SGHAT, CDR2 FQNNGV. The CDR3 is 16 residues long. The CDR3 protein is CASSSPAWGDTGELFF. DNA for the CDR3: TGTGCCAGCAGCTCCCCGGCGTGGGGCGACACCGGGGAGCTGTTTTTT. Supplemented by reference TRBV11-2 and TRBJ2-2, the full variable domain reads EAGVAQSPRYKIIEKRQSVAFWCNPISGHATLYWYQQILGQGPKLLIQFQNNGVVDDSQLPKDRFSAERLKGVDSTLKIQPAKLEDSAVYLCASSSPAWGDTGELFFGEGSRLTVL.

This clonotype was seen at least ten times. The chain recombines TRBV12-5 with TRBJ2-1; 13 positions agree with TRBD2. J gave up 7 bases and V 1 base, and 13 bases lay outside the gene matches. The CDR3 sequence is 19 residues long. CDR1 and CDR2 from the germline V gene are LGHNT and FRNRAP. As DNA, the CDR3 is TGTGCTAGTGGTTTGGGTCCCCGGACTAGCGGGAGTTTCCCTAATGAGCAGTTCTTC. Translation: CASGLGPRTSGSFPNEQFF.

V usage is TRBV19 and J usage is TRBJ2-3, with D tentatively TRBD2 (5 bases). With 0 bases removed from V and 1 base from J, the gap between germline ends came to 8 bases. From germline, CDR1 is LNHDA and CDR2 SQIVND (reference sequence). The CDR3 loop spans 15 amino acids. CDR3 sequence reads: CASSIDGVRTDTQYF. The CDR3, as DNA: TGTGCCAGTAGTATAGACGGGGTCCGCACAGATACGCAGTATTTT. Using reference TRBV19 and TRBJ2-3 for the parts outside the CDR3, the full variable domain is DGGITQSPKYLFRKEGQNVTLSCEQNLNHDAMYWYRQDPGQGLRLIYYSQIVNDFQKGDIAEGYSVSREKKESFPLTVTSAQKNPTAFYLCASSIDGVRTDTQYFGPGTRLTVL.

The J gene is TRBJ1-5, the V gene TRBV2; D is ambiguous. Trimming stripped 4 bases from V and 5 bases from J, with 18 bases between. This CDR3 region has 16 residues. The germline gives CDR1 SNHLY, CDR2 FYNNEI. The chain's CDR3 is CASSGFTSRYDQPQHF. CDR3 nucleotide sequence: TGTGCCAGCAGTGGATTTACCTCCCGATACGATCAGCCCCAGCATTTT.

This clonotype was seen at least ten times. The V gene is TRBV7-2, the J gene TRBJ2-7; D unclear. V dropped 2 bases and J dropped 9 bases, with 8 bases sitting between them. In germline, CDR1 is SGHTA, CDR2 FQGNSA. The CDR3 length is 11 residues. In nucleotides, the CDR3 is TGTGCCAGCAGCTTAAATACGGCGCAGTACTTC. It is translated as CASSLNTAQYF.

There are many counts of this clonotype. V gene TRBV18 combines with J gene TRBJ1-2; unclear D gene. From germline, CDR1 is KGHSH and CDR2 LQKENI. Trimming took 3 bases from V and 2 from J, leaving 13 bases between them. CDR3 length: 15 amino acids. CDR3 amino acids: CASSPLRETNYGYTF. The DNA of the CDR3 is TGTGCCAGCTCACCCTTGAGGGAGACGAACTATGGCTACACCTTC. The whole variable domain, remainder taken from reference TRBV18 and TRBJ1-2, is NAGVMQNPRHLVRRRGQEARLRCSPMKGHSHVYWYRQLPEEGLKFMVYLQKENIIDESGMPKERFSAEFPKEGPSILRIQQVVRGDSAAYFCASSPLRETNYGYTFGSGTRLTVV.

This clonotype came up a few times. The chain uses TRBV2 and TRBJ2-5; 8 nucleotides line up with TRBD2. Per germline, CDR1 SNHLY and CDR2 FYNNEI. This CDR3 comprises 18 residues. V lost 3 bases, J lost 5 bases, and 17 bases stayed unmatched. The CDR3 coding sequence is TGTGCCAGCAGTGATCCCGGGACAAATTGGACTAGCTGGGAGACCCAGTACTTC. Its translation: CASSDPGTNWTSWETQYF. Drawing the rest from reference TRBV2 and TRBJ2-5, the complete variable domain is EPEVTQTPSHQVTQMGQEVILRCVPISNHLYFYWYRQILGQKVEFLVSFYNNEISEKSEIFDDQFSVERPDGSNFTLKIRSTKLEDSAMYFCASSDPGTNWTSWETQYFGPGTRLLVL.

Only a few counts were recorded for this clonotype. The CDR3 bases are TGCGCCAGCAGCCAAGATCGCAGGGTTGGCTACACCTTC. Protein product: CASSQDRRVGYTF. The chain recombines TRBV4-1 with TRBJ1-2, with D tentatively TRBD1 (5 bases). This CDR3 has 13 amino acids. CDR1 and CDR2 (germline): MGHRA, YSYEKL. V was cut by 0 bases and J by 7 bases, with 9 bases left in between.